The 2 T cell receptor beta chains reported below all come from one sample, sequenced in a study of immune heterogeneity within non-small cell lung tumors. Each sample used around 600 ng of genomic DNA from bulk tumor tissue. Biopsies that were spaced far apart were taken, several per primary tumor, during surgery. The study enrolled patients with untreated, newly diagnosed non-small cell lung cancer who underwent curative surgery. Multiplex PCR (32 V and 13 J primers) was used to amplify the TCR beta CDR3. In TCRdb, the multiplex PCR reads were re-called with MiXCR into one record per CDR3 protein. The table records tens of thousands of distinct CDR3 sequences, around 28% of them present only once. Sequences were obtained from lung tumor tissue. Every receptor here comes from a middle-aged man with non-small cell lung cancer.

This clonotype was recorded only once. This may come from a read error, since a much larger clone is one base off. The chain recombines TRBV5-1 with TRBJ2-3; TRBD2 agrees at 9 bases. The CDR3 extends over 18 amino acids. V lost 0 bases, J lost 2 bases, and 10 bases stayed unmatched. From germline, CDR1 is SGHRS and CDR2 YFSETQ. The CDR3 nucleotides are TGCGCCAGCAGCTTGGCGGGACCTAGCGGGAACCCCACAGATACGCAGTATTTT. It codes for CASSLAGPSGNPTDTQYF.

This clonotype was found once. A much larger clone lies one base from this, so it may be a read error. The chain is built from TRBV11-3 and TRBJ2-7, with 7 bases that match TRBD1. This CDR3 comprises 13 residues. Per germline, CDR1 SGHNT and CDR2 YENEEA. The V and J ends lost 5 bases and 6 bases, in that order; junction bases with no gene match: 7. The DNA for the CDR3 is TGTGCCAGCAGCCTACAGGGGACGGTCGAGCAGTACTTC. Residues: CASSLQGTVEQYF. Full variable domain (outside the CDR3, taken from reference TRBV11-3 and TRBJ2-7): EAGVVQSPRYKIIEKKQPVAFWCNPISGHNTLYWYLQNLGQGPELLIRYENEEAVDDSQLPKDRFSAERLKGVDSTLKIQPAELGDSAVYLCASSLQGTVEQYFGPGTRLTVT.